This T cell receptor (beta chain) was sequenced during a study of CD8 T cells in Susac syndrome. Study overall: Intravenous immunoglobulin alone or corticosteroids were being given to patients with Susac syndrome at blood draw, unless they were therapy-naive.

The CDR3 runs 14 residues. Germline-derived CDR1 and CDR2 are MGHDK and SYGVNS. V was cut by 5 bases and J by 4 bases, with 9 bases left in between. With random hexamers, reverse transcription was performed on roughly 0.45 to 1 ug of RNA. The CDR3 of TCR beta was amplified by immunoSEQ multiplex PCR across 54 Vbeta and 13 Jbeta. TCRdb analysed the immunoSEQ multiplex PCR reads with MiXCR anew, one entry per CDR3 protein. Of under 95,000 distinct CDR3 sequences listed, just under 95% are singletons. This clonotype was counted once. Sequences were obtained from CD4+ T cells from PBMCs. The clonotype was recovered from a human donor with Susac syndrome. The rearrangement joins TRBV25-1 to TRBJ1-6; no firm D call. This chain's CDR3 is CASSNPGYNSPLHF. In DNA, the CDR3 is TGTGCCAGCAGTAACCCCGGATATAATTCACCCCTCCACTTT. The full variable domain, rest sourced from reference TRBV25-1 and TRBJ1-6, is EADIYQTPRYLVIGTGKKITLECSQTMGHDKMYWYQQDPGMELHLIHYSYGVNSTEKGDLSSESTVSRIRTEHFPLTLESARPSHTSQYLCASSNPGYNSPLHFGNGTRLTVT.